One T cell receptor beta chain is described in this entry. The repertoire was sequenced with immunoSEQ multiplex PCR; TCRdb's copy has only in-frame clones and lacks some. The table lists fewer than 35,000 clones, about 90% of them singletons. The germline V gene encodes CDR1 LNHNV and CDR2 YYDKDF (reference sequence). V trimming: 0 bases; J trimming: 5 bases; junction bases outside the gene matches: 6. The CDR3 has 15 residues. The sample comes from a study of PD-L1 blockade in urothelial cancer. Study context: Atezolizumab therapy began for patients in 2014, dosed at 1,200 mg intravenously every 3 weeks.

The rearrangement links TRBV15 to TRBJ2-5; 7 positions agree with TRBD1. The TCR sequence derives from a middle-aged man with urothelial cancer. The sequenced sample was PBMCs, obtained around atezolizumab (anti-PD-L1) treatment. CDR3 nucleotide sequence: TGTGCCACCAGCAGAGATAGACAGGGCTGGGAGACCCAGTACTTC. It specifies CATSRDRQGWETQYF.